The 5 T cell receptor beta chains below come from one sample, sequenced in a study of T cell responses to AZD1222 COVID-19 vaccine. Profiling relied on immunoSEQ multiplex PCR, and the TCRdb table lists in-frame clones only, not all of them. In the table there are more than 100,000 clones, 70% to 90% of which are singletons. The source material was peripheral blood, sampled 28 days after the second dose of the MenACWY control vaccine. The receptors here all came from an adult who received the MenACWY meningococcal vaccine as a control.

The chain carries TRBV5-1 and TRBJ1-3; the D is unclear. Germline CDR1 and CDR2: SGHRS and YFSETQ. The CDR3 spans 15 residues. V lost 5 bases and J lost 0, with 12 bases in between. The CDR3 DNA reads TGCGCCAGCAGAAGGGCGGTGGGCTCTGGAAACACCATATATTTT. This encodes CASRRAVGSGNTIYF.

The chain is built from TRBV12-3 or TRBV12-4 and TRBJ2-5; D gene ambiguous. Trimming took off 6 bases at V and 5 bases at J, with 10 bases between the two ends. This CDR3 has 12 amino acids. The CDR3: CASSSTVETQYF. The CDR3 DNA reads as TGTGCCAGCAGCTCAACCGTGGAGACCCAGTACTTC.

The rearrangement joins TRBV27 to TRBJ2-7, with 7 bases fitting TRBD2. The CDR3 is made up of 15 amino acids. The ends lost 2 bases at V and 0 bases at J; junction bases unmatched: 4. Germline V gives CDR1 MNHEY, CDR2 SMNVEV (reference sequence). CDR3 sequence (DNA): TGTGCCAGCAGTTTAGGGCGGGGGAGCTCCTACGAGCAGTACGTC. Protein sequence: CASSLGRGSSYEQYV.

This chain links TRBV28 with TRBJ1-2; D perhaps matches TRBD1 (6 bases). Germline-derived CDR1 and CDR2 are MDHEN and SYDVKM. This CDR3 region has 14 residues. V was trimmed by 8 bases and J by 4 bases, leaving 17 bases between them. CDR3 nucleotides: TGTGCCAGCCTTATGGGGGGGGCGTTCTATGGCTACACCTTC. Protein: CASLMGGAFYGYTF.

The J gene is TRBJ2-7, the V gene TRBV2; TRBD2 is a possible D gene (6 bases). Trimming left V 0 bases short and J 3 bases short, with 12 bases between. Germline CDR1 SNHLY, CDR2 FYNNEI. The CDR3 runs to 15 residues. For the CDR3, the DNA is TGTGCCAGCAGTGAAGCCCCTAGCGACTACTACGAGCAGTACGTC. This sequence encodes CASSEAPSDYYEQYV.